The 12 T cell receptor beta chains reported below all come from one sample, sequenced in a study of T cell responses to AZD1222 COVID-19 vaccine. TCRdb keeps only in-frame clones here, not all; method: immunoSEQ multiplex PCR. Seen here are approximately 180,000 clones, 88% observed once, and the top ten hold 25% to 30%. This sample comprised peripheral blood, obtained 28 days after the second AZD1222 dose. The origin of the receptors is an adult who received the AZD1222 COVID-19 vaccine.

V gene TRBV11-2 combines with J gene TRBJ1-2; D is perhaps TRBD1 (6 bases). From germline, CDR1 is SGHAT and CDR2 FQNNGV. The CDR3 runs 12 residues. V lost 4 bases and J lost 8, with 11 bases in between. The CDR3 DNA is TGTGCCAGCAGCTCAGGGGTCCTCGGCTACACCTTC. Its protein product is CASSSGVLGYTF.

The V gene is TRBV30, the J gene TRBJ2-3; D tentatively reads TRBD1 or TRBD2 (5 bases each). V dropped 3 bases and J dropped 2 bases, with 12 bases sitting between them. This CDR3 comprises 14 residues. Germline values: CDR1 GTSNPN, CDR2 SVGIG (reference sequence). CDR3 nucleotides: TGTGCCTGGAGGAGGCAGGGAGACACAGATACGCAGTATTTT. Translation: CAWRRQGDTDTQYF.

J is TRBJ1-1 and V is TRBV21-1. TRBV21-1 is a pseudogene locus. This CDR3 spans 13 amino acids. CDR3 sequence (DNA): TGTGCCAGCAGAGTTCCGTTGAACACTGAAGCTTTCTTT. Translation gives CASRVPLNTEAFF.

The gene calls are TRBV10-2 and TRBJ2-4, with unresolved D. Trimming left V 3 bases short and J 6 bases short, with 6 bases between. Germline V lookup: CDR1 WSHSY, CDR2 SAAADI. The CDR3 has 12 residues. In DNA form, the CDR3 reads TGCGCCAGCAGTGATTCAGTAAACATTCAGTACTTC. Protein: CASSDSVNIQYF.

The chain carries TRBV19 and TRBJ1-5; no reliable D call. CDR3 size: 15 residues. Deletions cut 8 bases from V and 1 base from J, with 15 bases between. Germline assignment: CDR1 LNHDA and CDR2 SQIVND (reference sequence). CDR3 protein: CASSQNSGSNQPQHF. In nucleotides, the CDR3 is TGTGCCAGTTCTCAAAACTCCGGAAGCAATCAGCCCCAGCATTTT.

The rearrangement uses TRBV28 and TRBJ2-7; 11 nucleotides line up with TRBD2. V was pared by 5 bases and J by 4 bases, with 10 bases of the junction left unmatched. Per germline, CDR1 MDHEN and CDR2 SYDVKM. This CDR3 comprises 16 residues. CDR3 sequence (DNA): TGTGCCAGCAGTCCTCTGACTAGCGGGACCTCATACGAGCAGTACTTC. Its translation: CASSPLTSGTSYEQYF.

This clone has a single count. The chain couples TRBV4-3 to TRBJ2-1; tentative D call: TRBD2 (6 bases). The V gene lost 2 bases and the J gene lost 1 base, with 6 bases spanning the gap. CDR1 is LGHNA and CDR2 is YSLEER in the germline V gene. CDR3 size: 14 residues. In DNA, the CDR3 is TGCGCCAGCAGCCAAAGCGGGTCCTACAATGAGCAGTTCTTC. Amino acids: CASSQSGSYNEQFF.

The CDR3 nucleotides are TGCGCCAGCAGCCAAGGGGTCGGGAGCCGCCAAGAGACCCAGTACTTC. It translates to CASSQGVGSRQETQYF. The chain combines TRBV4-1 with TRBJ2-5, with TRBD2 as a possible D gene (6 bases). This CDR3 is built from 16 residues. CDR1 and CDR2 from the germline V gene are MGHRA and YSYEKL. Trimming left V 1 base short and J 1 base short, with 13 bases between.

The rearrangement joins TRBV7-3 to TRBJ1-1; D remains unclear. This CDR3 contains 13 residues. Germline CDR1 and CDR2: SGHTA and FQGTGA. The V and J ends lost 2 bases and 1 base respectively, with 5 bases between them. The CDR3 region is CASSLAGNTEAFF. CDR3 nucleotides: TGTGCCAGCAGCTTAGCCGGGAACACTGAAGCTTTCTTT.

This clone was seen a handful of times. Germline is not matched at one junction end, which may reflect a read error. The chain recombines TRBV7-7 with TRBJ1-1; weak D call: TRBD1 (5 bases). CDR3 length: 14 residues. CDR1 SSHAT and CDR2 FNYEAQ come from the germline V gene (reference sequence). The CDR3 is CASSLRLGDTEAFF. As DNA, the CDR3 is TGTGCTAGCAGCTTGCGTTTAGGGGACACTGAAGCTTTCTTT.

This rearrangement joins TRBV7-2 to TRBJ1-1; D is uncertain. This CDR3 is built from 14 residues. Trimming pared 5 bases from V and 2 bases from J, leaving 12 bases between. CDR1 SGHTA and CDR2 FQGNSA come from the germline V gene. CDR3 sequence reads: CASSRAYRNTEAFF. CDR3 in DNA: TGTGCCAGCAGCCGGGCGTACCGCAACACTGAAGCTTTCTTT.

The chain combines TRBV18 with TRBJ2-7; D is ambiguous. CDR1 and CDR2 from the germline V gene are KGHSH and LQKENI. The V end lost 3 bases, the J end lost 0 bases, and 9 bases lay between the germline ends. The CDR3 is 14 amino acids. CDR3 DNA sequence: TGTGCCAGCTCACCTCGCCCATTCTCCTACGAGCAGTACTTC. Translating it yields CASSPRPFSYEQYF.